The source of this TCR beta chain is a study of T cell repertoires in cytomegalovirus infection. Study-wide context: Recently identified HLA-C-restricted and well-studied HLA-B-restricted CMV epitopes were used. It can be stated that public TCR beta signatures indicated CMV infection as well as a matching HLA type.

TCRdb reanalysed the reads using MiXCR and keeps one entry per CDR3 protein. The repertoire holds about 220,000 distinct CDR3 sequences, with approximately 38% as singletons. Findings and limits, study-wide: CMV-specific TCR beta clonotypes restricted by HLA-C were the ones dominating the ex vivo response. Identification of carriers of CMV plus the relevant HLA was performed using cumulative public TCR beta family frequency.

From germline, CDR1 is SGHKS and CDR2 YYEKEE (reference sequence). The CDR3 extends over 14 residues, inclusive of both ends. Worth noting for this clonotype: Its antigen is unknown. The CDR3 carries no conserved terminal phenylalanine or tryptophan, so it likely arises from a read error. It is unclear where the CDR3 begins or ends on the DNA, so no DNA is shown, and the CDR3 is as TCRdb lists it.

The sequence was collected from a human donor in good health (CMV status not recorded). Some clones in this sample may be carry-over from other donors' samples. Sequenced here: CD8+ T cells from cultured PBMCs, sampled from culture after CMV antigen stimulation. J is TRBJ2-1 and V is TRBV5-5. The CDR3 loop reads CASSLRSSYGEQLL.